This TCR beta chain came from a study of blood T cell repertoires in COVID-19. Turning to the study itself: Acute and convalescent COVID-19 specimens originated in the United States, Italy and Spain.

Per the study methods: Amplified reference gene primers provided the basis for estimating nucleated cell counts. Assay: immunoSEQ multiplex PCR; the TCRdb copy retains only in-frame clones and omits some. The DNA was the basis for D and trimming; V, J and clone size are from that table. Here the sample spans some 20,000 clones, around 87% being singletons. The CDR3 is made up of 14 amino acids. From germline, CDR1 is SGHNT and CDR2 YYREEE (reference sequence). The V end lost 1 base, the J end lost 4 bases, and 12 bases lay between the germline ends. The rearrangement links TRBV5-4 to TRBJ2-7, with D perhaps TRBD1 (6 bases). Sequencing was carried out using peripheral blood. The TCR comes from a man in his 70s with acute or convalescent COVID-19. The CDR3 DNA follows: TGTGCCAGCAGCTTGCCTGCAGGGGATTACGAGCAGTACTTC. Its protein product is CASSLPAGDYEQYF.